Reported below is one T cell receptor beta chain. What it recognizes is unknown. The CDR3 extends over 13 amino acids. The V end lost 7 bases, the J end lost 3 bases, and 13 bases lay between the germline ends. CDR1 and CDR2 from the germline V gene are SGHRS and YFSETQ. The data stem from a study of vaccination effects on CD4 cells after COVID-19. Study information: Participants were vaccinated with two doses of either the BNT162b2 or mRNA-1273 vaccine.

Assay: immunoSEQ multiplex PCR; the TCRdb copy retains only in-frame clones and omits some. In the table there are 50,000 to 65,000 clones, around 81% of which are singletons. Before sequencing, viral peptide pools were used by the ViraFEST assay to expand antigen-specific CD4+ T cells. Researchers isolated CD4+ T cells once roughly nine days of culture had elapsed. With 8.5 to 10 ug/ml peptides and about 10 IU/ml IL-2, a few million PBMC per well were cultured. On both days 3 and 7, half of the culture medium was replaced with IL-2 medium. The chain employs TRBV5-1 and TRBJ1-2, with D possibly being TRBD1 (5 bases). This receptor was taken from a human donor who received a COVID-19 vaccine. This specimen was CD4+ T cells from PBMCs cultured with HCoV-229E spike peptides, taken before COVID-19 vaccination. CDR3 residues: CASGPGQDYGYTF. The DNA of the CDR3 is TGCGCCAGCGGACCGGGGCAGGACTATGGCTACACCTTC.